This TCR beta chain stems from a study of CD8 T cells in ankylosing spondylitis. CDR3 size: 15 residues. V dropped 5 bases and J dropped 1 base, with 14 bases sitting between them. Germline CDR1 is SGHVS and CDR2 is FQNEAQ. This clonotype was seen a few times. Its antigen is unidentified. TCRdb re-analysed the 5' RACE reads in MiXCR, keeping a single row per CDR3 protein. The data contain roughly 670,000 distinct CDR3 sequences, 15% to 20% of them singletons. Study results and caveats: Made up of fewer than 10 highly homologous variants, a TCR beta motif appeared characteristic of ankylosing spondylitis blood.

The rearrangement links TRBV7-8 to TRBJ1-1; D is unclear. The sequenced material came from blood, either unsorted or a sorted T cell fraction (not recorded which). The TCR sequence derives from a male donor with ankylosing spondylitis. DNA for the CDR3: TGTGCCAGCAGCGACCCCAAAGGGAGGAACACTGAAGCTTTCTTT. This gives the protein CASSDPKGRNTEAFF. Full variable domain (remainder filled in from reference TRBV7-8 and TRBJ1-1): GAGVSQSPRYKVAKRGQDVALRCDPISGHVSLFWYQQALGQGPEFLTYFQNEAQLDKSGLPSDRFFAERPEGSVSTLKIQRTQQEDSAVYLCASSDPKGRNTEAFFGQGTRLTVV.